Sequencing of this T cell receptor (beta chain) was carried out in a study of T-cell reconstitution after alpha-beta-depleted transplantation in children (dated by TCRdb to 2016 to 2018). At the level of the whole study: T-cell immune reconstitution after TCRalphabeta/CD19-depleted allogeneic hematopoietic cell transplantation in children was quantitatively tracked in the study by means of TCR repertoire profiling.

This clonotype showed up many times. The specificity of this receptor is unknown. Per-base quality was not reported, and no clone a single base away is much larger than it. The library was generated by PCR. Sequencing relied on an Illumina HiSeq 2500. TCR libraries were prepared with molecular barcoding, using unique molecular identifiers to normalize TCRbeta repertoire quantification. The public reads were quality trimmed at Q25 with fastp and then assembled into clones with MiXCR by TCRdb, keeping productive beta chains. One record per CDR3 amino acid sequence lists the most common genes and DNA. Within this sample are around 680,000 distinct CDR3 sequences, with roughly 17% of them counted one time only. 0.9% to 1.2% of the sample goes to the ten largest clones. The CDR3 measures 14 amino acids from cysteine to phenylalanine. Only the CDR3 portion is preserved as DNA: 42 bases, with reading frame beginning at the first base. Ends trimmed: V by 5 bases, J by 5 bases; bases unmatched to a gene: 6.

The clonotype comes from a human donor who donated a stem cell graft to a child with acute myeloid leukemia. Here the sequenced sample was PBMCs from the stem cell graft donor, taken from the stem cell graft. The chain links TRBV12-3 or TRBV12-4 with TRBJ2-5; 9 middle bases align to TRBD1. The CDR3 protein: CASSPTGGGETQYF. The sequenced DNA: TGTGCCAGCAGTCCTACAGGGGGCGGGGAGACCCAGTACTTC.